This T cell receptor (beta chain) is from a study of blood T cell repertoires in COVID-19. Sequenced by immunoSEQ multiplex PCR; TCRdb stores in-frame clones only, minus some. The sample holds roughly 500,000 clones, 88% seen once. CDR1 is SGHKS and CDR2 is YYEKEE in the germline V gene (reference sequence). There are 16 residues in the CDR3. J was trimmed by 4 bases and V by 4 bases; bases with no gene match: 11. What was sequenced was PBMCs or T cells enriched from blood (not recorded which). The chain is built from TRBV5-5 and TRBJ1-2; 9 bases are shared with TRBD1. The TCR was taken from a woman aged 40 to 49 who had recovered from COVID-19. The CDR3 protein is CASSTEQGAQGYGYTF. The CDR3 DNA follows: TGTGCCAGCAGCACGGAACAGGGGGCGCAGGGCTATGGCTACACCTTC.